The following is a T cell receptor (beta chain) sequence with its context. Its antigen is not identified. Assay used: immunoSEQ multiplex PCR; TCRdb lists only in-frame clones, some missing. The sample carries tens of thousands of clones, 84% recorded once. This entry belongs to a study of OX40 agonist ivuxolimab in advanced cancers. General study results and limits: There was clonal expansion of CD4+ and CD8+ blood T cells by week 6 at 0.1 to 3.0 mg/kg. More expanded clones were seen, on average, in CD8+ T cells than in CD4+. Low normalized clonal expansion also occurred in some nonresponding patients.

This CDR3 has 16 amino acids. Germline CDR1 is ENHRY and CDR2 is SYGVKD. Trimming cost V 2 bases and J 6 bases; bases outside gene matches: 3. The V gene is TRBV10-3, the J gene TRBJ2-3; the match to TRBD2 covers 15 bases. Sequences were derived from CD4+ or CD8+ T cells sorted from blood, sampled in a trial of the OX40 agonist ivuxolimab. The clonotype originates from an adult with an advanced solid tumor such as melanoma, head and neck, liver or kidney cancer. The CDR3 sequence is CAISEGLAGGSDTQYF. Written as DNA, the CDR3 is TGTGCCATCAGTGAGGGACTAGCGGGAGGGTCGGATACGCAGTATTTT.